This T cell receptor (beta chain) was retrieved from a study of blood T cells in healthy people across ages. Overall study: Roughly one uniquely barcoded beta molecule per two T cells was captured.

Combining a sample-barcoded 5' primer with a J-beta primer mix, a second PCR ran for roughly 6 to 12 cycles. The authors tagged each cDNA molecule using a template-switch adaptor with 12 random nucleotides. Researchers report that each sample yielded at least 2.5 million CDR3-containing paired-end reads. One entry per CDR3 protein results from TCRdb running MiXCR on the 5' RACE reads. The table includes around 670,000 distinct CDR3 sequences, about 30% detected once. This clonotype was recorded once. Material: blood. This TCR was sampled from an elderly woman in good health.

CDR3 sequence (DNA): TGTGCCAGCAGCGTAGTCCCCCTTAGCGGGACCCCCGGGGAGCTGTTTTTT. This codes for CASSVVPLSGTPGELFF. J is TRBJ2-2 and V is TRBV9; 8 bases are a match to TRBD2. The CDR3 extends over 17 amino acids. The V and J ends lost 0 bases and 6 bases, in that order; junction bases with no gene match: 10. Germline CDR1 SGDLS, CDR2 YYNGEE.